The T cell receptor beta chain described here comes from a study of cytomegalovirus exposure and HLA in healthy donors. In the study overall: The early release's HLA-typed donors yielded tens of millions of unique TCRs. General study findings and limits: A prior analysis recorded that most TCR beta V segments were productive about 87% or about 30% of the time. Specificity of a few CMV-associated chains for CMV antigens was verified in vitro. It was likely that a cluster of highly shared sequence variants was a sequencing artifact.

About this clone: Its target is unknown.

Both 60 Vbeta primers and 13 Jbeta primers went into the PCR. This table comes from immunoSEQ multiplex PCR, and its TCRdb copy is limited to in-frame clones, with some not included. The table shows about 110,000 clones, with over 80% occurring only once. The clonotype was recovered from a man in his late teens or twenties in good health and CMV-seronegative. Sequencing input: PBMCs.

This CDR3 is CASSRDRQETQYF. In DNA form, the CDR3 reads TGTGCCAGCAGCCGGGACAGGCAAGAGACCCAGTACTTC. This chain connects TRBV7-2 to TRBJ2-5; 8 positions match TRBD1. After removal of 5 bases from V and 2 bases from J, the junction contained 1 base not matched to a gene. CDR1 and CDR2 (germline): SGHTA, FQGNSA. The CDR3 runs to 13 residues.